This T cell receptor (beta chain) was identified during a study of cytomegalovirus exposure and HLA in healthy donors. The PCR contained 60 Vbeta and 13 Jbeta primers. The table came from immunoSEQ multiplex PCR; TCRdb's copy has only in-frame clones and leaves some out. The sample consists of some 50,000 clones, approximately 70% of them appearing once. The donors gave bone marrow, and they were healthy. CDR1 and CDR2 (germline): GTSNPN, SVGIG (reference sequence). V was pared by 4 bases and J by 3 bases, with 16 bases between. The CDR3 runs to 14 residues. The chain joins TRBV30 to TRBJ2-7, with D possibly being TRBD2 (6 bases). The sequenced material came from PBMCs. This sequence originates from a man younger than 40 in good health and CMV-seronegative. CDR3 sequence reads: CAWTSGAGIYEQYF. The CDR3 region has the DNA TGTGCCTGGACATCCGGGGCGGGAATCTACGAGCAGTACTTC.